This T cell receptor (beta chain) was recorded in a study of shared clonotypes between healthy human individuals. At the deep level, the assay was run. Sequencing used immunoSEQ multiplex PCR; TCRdb keeps in-frame clones, though not all of them. The sample has hundreds of thousands of clones, around 79% seen once. Germline CDR1 SNHLY, CDR2 FYNNEI. The CDR3 has 15 amino acids. V was trimmed by 10 bases and J by 4 bases, leaving 22 bases between them. Study-wide results and caveats: Sequencing depth was expected to influence donor clonotype sharing. Blood was the only sampled material, and tissue repertoires likely differ.

Turning to this clone: What it recognizes is unknown.

Genomic DNA for unsorted samples, which was extracted with the QIAamp DNA Blood Mini kit, came from about 90 million PBMCs. This clonotype was sampled from a middle-aged woman in good health. Some clones in this sample may be carry-over from other donors' samples. The chain combines TRBV2 with TRBJ2-5; weak D call: TRBD2 (6 bases). The specimen was PBMCs. The CDR3 spells CATQLARGLGETQYF. CDR3 bases: TGTGCCACCCAACTAGCTCGGGGTTTGGGAGAGACCCAGTACTTC.